These 2 T cell receptor beta chains share one sample of origin, sequenced in a study of T cell responses to AZD1222 COVID-19 vaccine. The table came from immunoSEQ multiplex PCR; TCRdb's copy has only in-frame clones and leaves some out. In the table there are 150,000 to 200,000 clones, 80% to 90% of which are singletons. Material: peripheral blood, obtained 28 days after the second AZD1222 dose. These receptors were taken from an adult who received the AZD1222 COVID-19 vaccine.

The rearrangement links TRBV6-2 or TRBV6-3 to TRBJ1-2; D gene uncertain. The CDR3 runs to 14 residues. Per the germline V gene, CDR1 is MNHEY and CDR2 is SVGEGT. V was cut by 0 bases and J by 7 bases, with 12 bases left in between. Here the CDR3 DNA reads TGTGCCAGCAGTTACTCGACTCAGGCGGGTGGCTACACCTTC. This codes for CASSYSTQAGGYTF.

The chain has TRBV28 and TRBJ2-5; weak D call: TRBD1 (6 bases). CDR3 length: 14 residues. Germline CDR1 is MDHEN and CDR2 is SYDVKM. Trimming stripped 6 bases from V and 5 bases from J, with 16 bases between. DNA for the CDR3: TGTGCCAGCAGCGGCCCGGGACAAAGGGAGACCCAGTACTTC. Its translation is CASSGPGQRETQYF.